The T cell receptor beta chain under discussion was sequenced for a study of control samples from healthy donors and cancer patients. Produced via immunoSEQ multiplex PCR; TCRdb's table is partial and in-frame only. The sample consists of more than 100,000 clones, 70% to 90% of them appearing once. The germline V gene encodes CDR1 MDHEN and CDR2 SYDVKM. The CDR3 is 16 residues long. V gave up 3 bases and J gave up 11 bases; unmatched junction bases: 14. This TCR was sampled from a man aged 40-55 years in good health. The sequenced sample consisted of blood. The V call is TRBV28, the J call TRBJ1-4; 8 nucleotides align to TRBD1. The CDR3 DNA is TGTGCCAGCAGTTTGACGGCAGGGGGCGCAGGGGGGAAACTGTTTTTT. It is translated as CASSLTAGGAGGKLFF.